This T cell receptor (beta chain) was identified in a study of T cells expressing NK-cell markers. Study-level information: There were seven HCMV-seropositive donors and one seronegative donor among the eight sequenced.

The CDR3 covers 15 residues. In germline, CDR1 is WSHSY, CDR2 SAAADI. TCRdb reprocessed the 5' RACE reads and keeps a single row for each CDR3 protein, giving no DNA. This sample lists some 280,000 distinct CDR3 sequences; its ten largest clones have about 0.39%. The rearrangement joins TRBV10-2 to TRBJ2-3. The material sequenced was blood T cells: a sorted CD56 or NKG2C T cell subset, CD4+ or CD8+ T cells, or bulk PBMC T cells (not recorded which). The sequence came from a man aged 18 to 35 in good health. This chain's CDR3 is CASSEGHRWADTQYF.